Sequencing of this T cell receptor (beta chain) was carried out in a study of control samples from healthy donors and cancer patients. This clone appeared once. The protocol was immunoSEQ multiplex PCR, while the TCRdb copy is restricted to in-frame clones and leaves out a portion. Here the sample spans 70,000 to 90,000 clones, around 94% being singletons. V shed 1 base and J shed 4 bases, with 18 bases lying between them. This CDR3 is 16 amino acids long. Germline V gene lookup returns CDR1 SGHDT and CDR2 YYEEEE. The V and J genes are TRBV5-6 and TRBJ2-7; D uncertain. Sequencing used blood. The TCR originated in a woman aged 40 to 50 in good health. CDR3 in amino acids: CASSLLWKTLSYEQYF. The CDR3 nucleotides read TGTGCCAGCAGCTTGCTCTGGAAAACACTCTCGTACGAGCAGTACTTC. The full variable domain, with the rest looked up from reference TRBV5-6 and TRBJ2-7, is DAGVTQSPTHLIKTRGQQVTLRCSPKSGHDTVSWYQQALGQGPQFIFQYYEEEERQRGNFPDRFSGHQFPNYSSELNVNALLLGDSALYLCASSLLWKTLSYEQYFGPGTRLTVT.